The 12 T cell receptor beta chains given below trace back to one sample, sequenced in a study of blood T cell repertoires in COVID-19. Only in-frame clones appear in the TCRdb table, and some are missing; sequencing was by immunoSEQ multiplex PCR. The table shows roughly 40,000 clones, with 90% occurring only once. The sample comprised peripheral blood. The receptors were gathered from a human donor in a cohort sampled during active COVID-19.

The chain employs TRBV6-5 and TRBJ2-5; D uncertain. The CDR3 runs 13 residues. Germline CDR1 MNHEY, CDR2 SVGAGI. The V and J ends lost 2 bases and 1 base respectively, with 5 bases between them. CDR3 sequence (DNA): TGTGCCAGCAGTTACGGGCCCCAAGAGACCCAGTACTTC. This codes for CASSYGPQETQYF.

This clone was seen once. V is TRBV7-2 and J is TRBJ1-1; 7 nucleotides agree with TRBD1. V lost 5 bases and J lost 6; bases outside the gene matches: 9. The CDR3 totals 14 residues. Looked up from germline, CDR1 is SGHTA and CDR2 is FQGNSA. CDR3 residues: CASSGQARYAEAFF. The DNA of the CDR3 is TGTGCCAGCAGCGGACAGGCAAGATACGCTGAAGCTTTCTTT.

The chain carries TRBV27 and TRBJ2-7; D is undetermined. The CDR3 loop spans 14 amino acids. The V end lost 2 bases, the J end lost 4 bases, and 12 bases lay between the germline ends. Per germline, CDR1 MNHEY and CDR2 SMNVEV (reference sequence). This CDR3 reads CASSLTASSYEQYF. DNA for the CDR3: TGTGCCAGCAGTTTAACGGCGTCTAGTTACGAGCAGTACTTC.

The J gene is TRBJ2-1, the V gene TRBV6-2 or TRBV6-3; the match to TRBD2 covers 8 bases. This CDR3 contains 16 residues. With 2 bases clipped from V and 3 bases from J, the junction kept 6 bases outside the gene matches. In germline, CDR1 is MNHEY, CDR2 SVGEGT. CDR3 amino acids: CASSYVSSGGYNEQFF. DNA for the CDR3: TGTGCCAGCAGTTACGTTTCCAGCGGGGGCTACAATGAGCAGTTCTTC.

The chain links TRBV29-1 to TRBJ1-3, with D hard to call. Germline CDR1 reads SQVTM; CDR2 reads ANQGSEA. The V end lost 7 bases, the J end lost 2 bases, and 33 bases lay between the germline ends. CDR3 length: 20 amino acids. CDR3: CSGPTDRGCTRTDTGNTIYF. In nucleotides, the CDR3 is TGCAGCGGACCTACAGATCGGGGATGTACGAGGACTGATACTGGAAACACCATATATTTT.

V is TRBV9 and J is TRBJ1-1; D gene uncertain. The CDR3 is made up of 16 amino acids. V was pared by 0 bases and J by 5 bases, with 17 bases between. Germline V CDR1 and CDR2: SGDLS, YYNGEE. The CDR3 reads CASSVDVDNPGTEAFF. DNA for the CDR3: TGTGCCAGCAGCGTAGATGTCGATAACCCCGGGACTGAAGCTTTCTTT.

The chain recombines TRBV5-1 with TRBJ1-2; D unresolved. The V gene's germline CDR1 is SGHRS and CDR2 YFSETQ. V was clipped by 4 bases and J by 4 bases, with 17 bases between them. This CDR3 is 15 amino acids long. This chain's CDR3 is CASSVGSRVGYGYTF. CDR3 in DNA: TGCGCCAGCAGCGTGGGGAGTCGGGTGGGCTATGGCTACACCTTC.

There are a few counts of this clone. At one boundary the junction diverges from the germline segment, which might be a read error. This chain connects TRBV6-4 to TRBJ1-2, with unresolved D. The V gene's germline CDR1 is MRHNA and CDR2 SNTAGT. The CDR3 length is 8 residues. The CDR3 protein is CASIANLF. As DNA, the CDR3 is TGTGCCAGCATCGCGAACCTCTTC.

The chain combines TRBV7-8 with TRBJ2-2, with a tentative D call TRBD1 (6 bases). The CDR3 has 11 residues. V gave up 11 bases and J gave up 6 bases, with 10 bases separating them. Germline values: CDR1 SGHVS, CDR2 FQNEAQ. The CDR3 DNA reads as TGTGCCGTGCCAGGGGCCGGGGAGCTGTTTTTT. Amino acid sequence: CAVPGAGELFF. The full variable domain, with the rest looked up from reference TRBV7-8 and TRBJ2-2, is GAGVSQSPRYKVAKRGQDVALRCDPISGHVSLFWYQQALGQGPEFLTYFQNEAQLDKSGLPSDRFFAERPEGSVSTLKIQRTQQEDSAVYLCAVPGAGELFFGEGSRLTVL.

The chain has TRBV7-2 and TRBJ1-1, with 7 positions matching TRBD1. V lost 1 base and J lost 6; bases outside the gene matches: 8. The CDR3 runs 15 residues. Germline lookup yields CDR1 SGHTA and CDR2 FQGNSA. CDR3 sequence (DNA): TGTGCCAGCAGCTTAGTGGTGGGCAGGGGGTCTGAAGCTTTCTTT. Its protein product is CASSLVVGRGSEAFF.

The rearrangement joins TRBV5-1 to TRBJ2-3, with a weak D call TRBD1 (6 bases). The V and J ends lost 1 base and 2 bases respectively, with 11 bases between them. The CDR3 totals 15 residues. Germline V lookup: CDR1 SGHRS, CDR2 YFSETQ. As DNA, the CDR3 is TGCGCCAGCAGCTTGCTACAGGGTAACACAGATACGCAGTATTTT. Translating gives CASSLLQGNTDTQYF.

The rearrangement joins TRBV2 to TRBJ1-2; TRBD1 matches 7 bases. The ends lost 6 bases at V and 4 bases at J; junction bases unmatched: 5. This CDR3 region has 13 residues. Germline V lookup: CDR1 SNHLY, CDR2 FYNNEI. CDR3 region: CASREGAIYGYTF. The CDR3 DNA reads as TGTGCCAGCAGGGAGGGGGCGATCTATGGCTACACCTTC. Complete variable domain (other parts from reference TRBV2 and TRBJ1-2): EPEVTQTPSHQVTQMGQEVILRCVPISNHLYFYWYRQILGQKVEFLVSFYNNEISEKSEIFDDQFSVERPDGSNFTLKIRSTKLEDSAMYFCASREGAIYGYTFGSGTRLTVV.